The 9 T cell receptor beta chains listed next were all sequenced from one sample in a study of OX40 agonist ivuxolimab in advanced cancers. Sequenced by immunoSEQ multiplex PCR; TCRdb stores in-frame clones only, minus some. Found here are approximately 100,000 clones, 70% to 90% of them singletons; the top ten hold 0.65% to 0.95%. The source was CD4+ or CD8+ T cells sorted from blood, collected in a trial of the OX40 agonist ivuxolimab. The receptors shown here come from an adult with an advanced solid tumor such as melanoma, head and neck, liver or kidney cancer.

This chain connects TRBV28 to TRBJ1-1; D not resolved. With 6 bases removed from V and 2 bases from J, the gap between germline ends came to 10 bases. The CDR3 contains 13 residues. Germline V gene lookup returns CDR1 MDHEN and CDR2 SYDVKM. CDR3: CASSRIFNTEAFF. The CDR3 coding sequence is TGTGCCAGCAGCAGGATTTTCAACACTGAAGCTTTCTTT.

The chain uses TRBV10-3 and TRBJ2-5; TRBD2 aligns across 9 bases. The germline V gene has CDR1 ENHRY and CDR2 SYGVKD. The CDR3 length is 15 residues. With V trimmed by 0 bases and J by 7 bases, 6 bases remained unmatched. The CDR3 region is CAISESSSGEGTQYF. The DNA for the CDR3 is TGTGCCATCAGTGAGTCTTCTAGCGGGGAGGGGACCCAGTACTTC.

This sequence joins TRBV9 and TRBJ1-2; the match to TRBD1 covers 8 bases. The CDR3 loop spans 14 amino acids. Germline CDR1 SGDLS, CDR2 YYNGEE. The ends lost 1 base at V and 4 bases at J; junction bases unmatched: 3. DNA of the CDR3: TGTGCCAGCAGCGTACCCGGGACAGGCTATGGCTACACCTTC. It specifies CASSVPGTGYGYTF.

V is TRBV4-3 and J is TRBJ1-4, with TRBD1 as a possible D gene (6 bases). The CDR3 has 16 residues. The V gene lost 4 bases and the J gene lost 5 bases, with 17 bases spanning the gap. Germline V gene data show CDR1 as LGHNA and CDR2 as YSLEER. The CDR3 spells CASSPRGLNLNEKLFF. CDR3 sequence (DNA): TGCGCCAGCAGCCCCAGGGGTTTGAACTTAAATGAAAAACTGTTTTTT.

V gene TRBV30 combines with J gene TRBJ1-3; D possibly corresponds to TRBD1 (6 bases). This CDR3 spans 14 amino acids. The V gene lost 3 bases and the J gene lost 3 bases, with 12 bases spanning the gap. CDR1 and CDR2 (germline): GTSNPN, SVGIG (reference sequence). CDR3 in DNA: TGTGCCTGGAGCCTCGACAGGTTTGGAAACACCATATATTTT. Its protein is CAWSLDRFGNTIYF.

CDR3 protein: CASSTDRNNEQFF. DNA of the CDR3: TGTGCCAGCAGCACAGACAGAAACAATGAGCAGTTCTTC. The V call is TRBV9, the J call TRBJ2-1; weak D call: TRBD1 (5 bases). The CDR3 is 13 residues long. Trimming cost V 4 bases and J 5 bases, with 10 bases left between them. Per germline, CDR1 SGDLS and CDR2 YYNGEE.

This clone was seen a single time. This sequence joins TRBV6-1 and TRBJ1-5; 7 bases line up with TRBD1. Per germline, CDR1 MNHNS and CDR2 SASEGT. V lost 6 bases to trimming and J lost 1 base; unmatched junction nucleotides: 3. There are 14 residues in the CDR3. The CDR3 nucleotides read TGTGCCAGCAGAACAGGGGTCAGCAATCAGCCCCAGCATTTT. It codes for CASRTGVSNQPQHF.

The chain's CDR3 is CASSGGGAQANEQYF. CDR3 nucleotides: TGCGCCAGCAGCGGCGGGGGGGCGCAGGCGAACGAGCAGTACTTC. V usage is TRBV5-1 and J usage is TRBJ2-7; 9 bases fit TRBD2. The CDR3 extends over 15 amino acids. The V segment lost 4 bases and the J segment 5 bases; nucleotides outside the gene matches: 10. Germline values: CDR1 SGHRS, CDR2 YFSETQ. The full variable domain, with the rest looked up from reference TRBV5-1 and TRBJ2-7, is KAGVTQTPRYLIKTRGQQVTLSCSPISGHRSVSWYQQTPGQGLQFLFEYFSETQRNKGNFPGRFSGRQFSNSRSEMNVSTLELGDSALYLCASSGGGAQANEQYFGPGTRLTVT.

The chain employs TRBV15 and TRBJ1-1; no definite D call. Deletions cut 8 bases from V and 4 bases from J, with 14 bases between. Germline loops: CDR1 LNHNV, CDR2 YYDKDF (reference sequence). The CDR3 sequence is 13 residues long. The CDR3 DNA is TGTGCCACCTCGTTTGGGGTGGGCACTGAAGCTTTCTTT. This codes for CATSFGVGTEAFF.